Listed below are T cell receptor beta chains from one sample, sequenced in a study of T cell responses to AZD1222 COVID-19 vaccine. Data came from immunoSEQ multiplex PCR; TCRdb stores just in-frame clones and leaves some out. The sample contains about 170,000 clones, roughly nine tenths of which appear only once. The source was peripheral blood, collected on day 0 of AZD1222 vaccination. Source of these receptors: an adult in good health. Each CDR3 is given with its conserved first and last residue. A D gene is named only where the DNA matches it firmly.

CDR3 protein | CDR3 length | D gene | V gene
CASSPLLVAQTSGEQFF | 17 | TRBD2 | TRBV7-2
CASSMGEGYGYTF | 13 | - | TRBV19
CASSRLGTSGGNTGELFF | 18 | TRBD2 | TRBV27
CASSLVPGQGGSPLHF | 16 | TRBD1 | TRBV5-8
CASSSEGLRGTEAFF | 15 | - | TRBV6-6
CASSLTAATNEKLFF | 15 | - | TRBV7-3
CASSFSRDVGYTF | 13 | - | TRBV7-9
CASSIGANNSPLHF | 14 | - | TRBV10-1
CASRMGLPLNYGYTF | 15 | - | TRBV6-5
CASSEGVTGANVLTF | 15 | - | TRBV7-8
CSDGDGYTF | 9 | - | TRBV20-1
CASGLVLRQVTDTQYF | 16 | - | TRBV12-5
CASSFGGSTNEKLFF | 15 | - | TRBV27
CATSRGLTGGETGANVLTF | 19 | TRBD1 | TRBV15
CASSVEDRGSNEQFF | 15 | TRBD1 | TRBV9
CASSPSPGEGYGYTF | 15 | - | TRBV6-6
CASSYAEDRGQNEAFF | 16 | TRBD1 | TRBV6-5
CASSQEGLGDTQYF | 14 | - | TRBV4-1
CASSLWAPNEGNQPQHF | 17 | - | TRBV5-6
CASSLSENSPLHF | 13 | - | TRBV27
CASSLKDSGGLNEQFF | 16 | TRBD2 | TRBV5-4
CASSRSTVYEQYF | 13 | - | TRBV6-2/TRBV6-3
CASSPLRDTSDYGYTF | 16 | - | TRBV18
CASSQTGGLSGQPQHF | 16 | TRBD1 | TRBV3-1/TRBV3-2
CASSPGQGSTEAFF | 14 | TRBD1 | TRBV9
CASQGRGGKNIQYF | 14 | TRBD2 | TRBV28
CATSRQWETQYF | 12 | - | TRBV15
CASSFIGDGTEAFF | 14 | - | TRBV5-1
CASSFRNSGNTIYF | 14 | - | TRBV28
CASSYGVIDTEAFF | 14 | - | TRBV5-6
CASSEDRVTDTQYF | 14 | TRBD1 | TRBV2
CASSIRDNNQPQHF | 14 | - | TRBV19
CASSQLRTGLYQPQHF | 16 | TRBD1 | TRBV5-8
CASNSGADEKLFF | 13 | - | TRBV9
CASSVRLAEYNEQFF | 15 | TRBD2 | TRBV9
CASSLVRGRAYEQYF | 15 | - | TRBV5-4
CASSVSPADLEVHISYGYTF | 20 | - | TRBV9
CASSPPDRELTEAFF | 15 | - | TRBV5-4
CASSLDRTGGLTGELFF | 17 | TRBD1 | TRBV11-2
CASKPGGHSTYGYTF | 15 | TRBD1 | TRBV19
CASSPRQGGTGELFF | 15 | TRBD1 | TRBV13
CASSETRLRGADTQYF | 16 | - | TRBV6-1
CASSPPGKPYEQYF | 14 | - | TRBV7-9
CASSQTSRVSAGQPQHF | 17 | - | TRBV3-1/TRBV3-2
CASSLAPPFADTQYF | 15 | - | TRBV5-1
CASSGTDKNTEAFF | 14 | - | TRBV9
CASSLDLNTGVRYGYTF | 17 | TRBD1 | TRBV11-2
CASSHRQGPETQYF | 14 | - | TRBV4-1
CASSLAGGPQTQYF | 14 | TRBD2 | TRBV28
CASSPGQGLSGEQYF | 15 | TRBD1 | TRBV9
CASSRDRAGNNSPLHF | 16 | TRBD1 | TRBV18
CASSVGAGLAKNIQYF | 16 | - | TRBV9
CASSQGSAGNTIYF | 14 | - | TRBV5-1